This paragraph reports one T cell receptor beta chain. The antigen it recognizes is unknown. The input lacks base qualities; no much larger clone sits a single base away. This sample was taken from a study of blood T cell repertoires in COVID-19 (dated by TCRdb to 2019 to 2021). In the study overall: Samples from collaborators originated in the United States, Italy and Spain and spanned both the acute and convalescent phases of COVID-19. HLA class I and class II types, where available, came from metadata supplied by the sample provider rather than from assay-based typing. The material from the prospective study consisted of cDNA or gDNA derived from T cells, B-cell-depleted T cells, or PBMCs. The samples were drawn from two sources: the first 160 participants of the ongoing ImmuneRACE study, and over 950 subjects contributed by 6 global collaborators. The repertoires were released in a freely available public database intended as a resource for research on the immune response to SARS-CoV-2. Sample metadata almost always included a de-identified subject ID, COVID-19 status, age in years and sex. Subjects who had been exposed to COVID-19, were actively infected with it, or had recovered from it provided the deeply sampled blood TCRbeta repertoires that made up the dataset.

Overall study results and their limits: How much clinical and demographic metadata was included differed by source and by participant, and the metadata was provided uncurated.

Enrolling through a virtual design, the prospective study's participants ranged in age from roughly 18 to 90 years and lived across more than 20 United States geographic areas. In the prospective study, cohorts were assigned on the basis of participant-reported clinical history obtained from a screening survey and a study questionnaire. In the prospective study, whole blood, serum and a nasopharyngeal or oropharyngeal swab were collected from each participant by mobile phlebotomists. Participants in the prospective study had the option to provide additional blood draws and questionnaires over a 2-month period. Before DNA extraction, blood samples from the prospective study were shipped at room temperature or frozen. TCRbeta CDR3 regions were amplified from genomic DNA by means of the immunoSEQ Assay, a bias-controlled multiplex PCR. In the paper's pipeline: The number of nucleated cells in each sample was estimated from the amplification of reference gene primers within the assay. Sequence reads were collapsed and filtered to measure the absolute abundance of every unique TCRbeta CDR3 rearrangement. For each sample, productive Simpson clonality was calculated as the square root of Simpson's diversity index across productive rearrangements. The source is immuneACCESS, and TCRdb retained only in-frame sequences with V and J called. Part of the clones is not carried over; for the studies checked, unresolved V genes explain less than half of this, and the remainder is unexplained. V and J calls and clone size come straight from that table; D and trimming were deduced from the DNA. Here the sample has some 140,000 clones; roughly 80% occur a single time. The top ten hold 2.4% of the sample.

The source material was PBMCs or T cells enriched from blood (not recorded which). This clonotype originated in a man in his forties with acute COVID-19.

The CDR3 amino acid sequence is: CASKNTPYEKLFF. The nucleotide sequence is TGTGCCAGCAAGAACACCCCCTATGAAAAACTGTTTTTT. The chain was built from TRBV2 and TRBJ1-4; no D gene can be assigned with confidence. The germline ends are 12 bases apart after V is trimmed by 7 bases and J by 6 bases. The germline V gene sets CDR1 to SNHLY and CDR2 to FYNNEI. The CDR3 covers 13 residues, taking in both the cysteine and the phenylalanine. Only the CDR3 region is kept as DNA, spanning 39 bases read in frame from base 1.